This TCR beta chain is drawn from a study of T cell responses to AZD1222 COVID-19 vaccine. Using immunoSEQ multiplex PCR, the repertoire was profiled, and TCRdb retains in-frame clones only, with some absent. The sample records 190,000 or so clones, approximately 89% being singletons. The germline CDR1 and CDR2 sequences are SGHAT and FQNNGV. The CDR3 is 14 residues long. V lost 8 bases to trimming and J lost 3 bases, with 17 bases between them. The clonotype originates from an adult who received the AZD1222 COVID-19 vaccine. The sequencing here drew on peripheral blood, taken 28 days after the second AZD1222 dose. The gene calls are TRBV11-2 and TRBJ2-7, with D perhaps matching TRBD2 (5 bases). The CDR3 region is CASSWTLADYEQYF. The CDR3 nucleotides are TGTGCCAGCTCCTGGACGCTAGCAGACTACGAGCAGTACTTC.